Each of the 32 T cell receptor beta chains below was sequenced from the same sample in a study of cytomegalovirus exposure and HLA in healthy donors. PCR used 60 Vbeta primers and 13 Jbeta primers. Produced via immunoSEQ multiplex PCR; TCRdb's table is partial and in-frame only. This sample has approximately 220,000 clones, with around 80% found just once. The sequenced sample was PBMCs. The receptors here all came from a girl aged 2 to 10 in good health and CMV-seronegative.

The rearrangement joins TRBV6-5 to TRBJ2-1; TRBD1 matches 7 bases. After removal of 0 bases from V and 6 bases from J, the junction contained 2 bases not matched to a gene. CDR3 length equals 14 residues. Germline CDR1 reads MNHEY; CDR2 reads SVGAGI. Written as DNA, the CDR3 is TGTGCCAGCAGTTACTCAGGGGGCCGCAATGAGCAGTTCTTC. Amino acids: CASSYSGGRNEQFF.

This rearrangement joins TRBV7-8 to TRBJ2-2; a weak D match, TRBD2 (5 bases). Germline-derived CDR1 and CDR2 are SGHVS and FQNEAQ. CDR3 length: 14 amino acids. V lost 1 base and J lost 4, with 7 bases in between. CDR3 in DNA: TGTGCCAGCAGCTTAGGACTACCCACCGGGGAGCTGTTTTTT. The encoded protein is CASSLGLPTGELFF.

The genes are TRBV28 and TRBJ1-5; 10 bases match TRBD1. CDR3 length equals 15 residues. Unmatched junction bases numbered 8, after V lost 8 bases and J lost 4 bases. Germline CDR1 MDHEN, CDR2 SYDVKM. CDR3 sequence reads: CASSGGGQGNQPQHF. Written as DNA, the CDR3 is TGTGCCAGCTCCGGGGGGGGACAGGGGAATCAGCCCCAGCATTTT.

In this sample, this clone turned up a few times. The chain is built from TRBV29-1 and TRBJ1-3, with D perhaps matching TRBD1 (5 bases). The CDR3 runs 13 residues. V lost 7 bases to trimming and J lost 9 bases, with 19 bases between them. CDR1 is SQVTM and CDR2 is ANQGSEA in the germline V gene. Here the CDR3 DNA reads TGCAGCGCGACCCGGGAGACAGAGAGCACCATATATTTT. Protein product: CSATRETESTIYF.

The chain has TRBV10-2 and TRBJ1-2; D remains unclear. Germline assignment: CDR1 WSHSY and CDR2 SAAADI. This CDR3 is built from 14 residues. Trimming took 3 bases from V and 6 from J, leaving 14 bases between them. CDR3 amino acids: CASSDHPAGNGYTF. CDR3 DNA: TGCGCCAGCAGTGACCACCCTGCGGGAAATGGCTACACCTTC.

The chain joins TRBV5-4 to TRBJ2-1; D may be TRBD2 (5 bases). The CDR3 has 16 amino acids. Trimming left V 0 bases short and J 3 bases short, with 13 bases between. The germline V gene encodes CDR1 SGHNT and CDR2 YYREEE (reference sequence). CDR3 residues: CASSLAPEADYNEQFF. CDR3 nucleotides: TGTGCCAGCAGCTTGGCCCCGGAGGCGGACTACAATGAGCAGTTCTTC.

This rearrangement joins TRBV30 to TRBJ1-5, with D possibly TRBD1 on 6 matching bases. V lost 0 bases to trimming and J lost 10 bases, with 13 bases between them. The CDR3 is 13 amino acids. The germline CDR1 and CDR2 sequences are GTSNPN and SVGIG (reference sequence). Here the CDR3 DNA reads TGTGCCTGGAGTGTACGTCCGGGACAACCCCAGCATTTT. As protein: CAWSVRPGQPQHF.

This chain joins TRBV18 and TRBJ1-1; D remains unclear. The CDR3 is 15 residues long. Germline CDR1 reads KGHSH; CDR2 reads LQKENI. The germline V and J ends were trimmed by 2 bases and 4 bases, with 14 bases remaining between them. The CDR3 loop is CASSPLSLAGTEAFF. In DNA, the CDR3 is TGTGCCAGCTCACCATTGTCACTAGCAGGCACTGAAGCTTTCTTT. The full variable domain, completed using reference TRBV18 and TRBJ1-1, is NAGVMQNPRHLVRRRGQEARLRCSPMKGHSHVYWYRQLPEEGLKFMVYLQKENIIDESGMPKERFSAEFPKEGPSILRIQQVVRGDSAAYFCASSPLSLAGTEAFFGQGTRLTVV.

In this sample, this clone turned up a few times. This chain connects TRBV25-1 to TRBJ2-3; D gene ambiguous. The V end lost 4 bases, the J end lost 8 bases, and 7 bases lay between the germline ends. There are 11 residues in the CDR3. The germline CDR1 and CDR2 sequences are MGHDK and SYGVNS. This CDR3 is CASSGARTQYF. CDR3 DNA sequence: TGTGCCAGCAGTGGGGCCCGTACGCAGTATTTT.

CDR3 nucleotides: TGTGCCAGCAGTGCCCGGCTAGCGGGCCCCTACGAGCAGTACTTC. Amino acids: CASSARLAGPYEQYF. V gene TRBV6-1 combines with J gene TRBJ2-7; 8 bases map to TRBD2. The CDR3 is made up of 15 amino acids. Germline values: CDR1 MNHNS, CDR2 SASEGT. Germline trimming cut 4 bases from V and 2 bases from J; bases unmatched to any gene: 7.

CDR3 sequence reads: CAISAGWRTDTQYF. The CDR3 DNA sequence: TGTGCCATCAGTGCAGGGTGGCGCACAGATACGCAGTATTTT. The chain has TRBV10-3 and TRBJ2-3; D possibly corresponds to TRBD1 (5 bases). The germline CDR1 and CDR2 sequences are ENHRY and SYGVKD. Between the trimmed V and J ends, which lost 4 bases and 1 base, there was a span of 9 bases. The CDR3 runs to 14 residues.

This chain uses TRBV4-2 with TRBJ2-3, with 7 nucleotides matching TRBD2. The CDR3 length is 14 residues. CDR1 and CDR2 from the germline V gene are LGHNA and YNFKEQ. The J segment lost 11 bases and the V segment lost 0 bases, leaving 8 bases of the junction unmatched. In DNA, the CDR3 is TGTGCCAGCAGCCAAGATCCTTTCGGGGGGATGCAGTATTTT. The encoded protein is CASSQDPFGGMQYF.

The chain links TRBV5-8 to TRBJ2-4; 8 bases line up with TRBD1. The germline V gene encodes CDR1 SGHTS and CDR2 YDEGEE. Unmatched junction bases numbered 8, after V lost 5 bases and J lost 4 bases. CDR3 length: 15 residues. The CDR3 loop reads CASRNLQGGKNIQYF. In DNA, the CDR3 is TGTGCCAGCAGAAACCTACAGGGGGGAAAAAACATTCAGTACTTC. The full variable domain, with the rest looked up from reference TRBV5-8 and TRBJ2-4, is EAGVTQSPTHLIKTRGQQATLRCSPISGHTSVYWYQQALGLGLQFLLWYDEGEERNRGNFPPRFSGRQFPNYSSELNVNALELEDSALYLCASRNLQGGKNIQYFGAGTRLSVL.

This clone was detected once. The CDR3 DNA reads TGTGCCAGCACCCCATATGTAGGGGCGTGGAATGAGCAGTTCTTC. The encoded protein is CASTPYVGAWNEQFF. This sequence joins TRBV9 and TRBJ2-1, with TRBD1 as a possible D gene (5 bases). With 6 bases removed from V and 7 bases from J, the gap between germline ends came to 20 bases. Germline-derived CDR1 and CDR2 are SGDLS and YYNGEE. The CDR3 covers 15 residues.

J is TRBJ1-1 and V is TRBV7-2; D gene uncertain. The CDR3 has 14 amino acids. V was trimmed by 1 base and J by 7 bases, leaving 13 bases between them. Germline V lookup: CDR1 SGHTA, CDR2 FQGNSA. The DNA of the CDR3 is TGTGCCAGCAGCTTAGGGCCCGCGGGGAATGAAGCTTTCTTT. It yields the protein CASSLGPAGNEAFF.

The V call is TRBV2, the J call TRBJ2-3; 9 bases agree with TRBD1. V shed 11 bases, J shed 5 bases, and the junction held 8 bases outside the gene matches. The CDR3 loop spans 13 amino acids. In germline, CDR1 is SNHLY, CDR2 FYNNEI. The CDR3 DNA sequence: TGTGCCGGCGCCCGGGACAGGGAAGATACGCAGTATTTT. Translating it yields CAGARDREDTQYF.

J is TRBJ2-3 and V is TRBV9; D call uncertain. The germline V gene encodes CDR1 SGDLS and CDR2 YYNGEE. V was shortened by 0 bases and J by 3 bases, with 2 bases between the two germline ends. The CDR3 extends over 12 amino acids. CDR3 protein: CASSVATDTQYF. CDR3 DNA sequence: TGTGCCAGCAGCGTAGCGACAGATACGCAGTATTTT.

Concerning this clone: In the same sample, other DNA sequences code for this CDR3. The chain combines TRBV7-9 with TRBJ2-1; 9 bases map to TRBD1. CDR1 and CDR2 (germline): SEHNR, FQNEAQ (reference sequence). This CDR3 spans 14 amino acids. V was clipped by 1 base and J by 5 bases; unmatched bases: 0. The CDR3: CASSLGQGDNEQFF. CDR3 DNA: TGTGCCAGCAGCTTAGGACAGGGGGACAATGAGCAGTTCTTC.

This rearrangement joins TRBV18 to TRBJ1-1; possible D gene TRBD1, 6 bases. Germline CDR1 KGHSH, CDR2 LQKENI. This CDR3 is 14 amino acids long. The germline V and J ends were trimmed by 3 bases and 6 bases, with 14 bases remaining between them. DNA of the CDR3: TGTGCCAGCTCACCTTTAGGGGGTACCGCTGAAGCTTTCTTT. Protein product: CASSPLGGTAEAFF.

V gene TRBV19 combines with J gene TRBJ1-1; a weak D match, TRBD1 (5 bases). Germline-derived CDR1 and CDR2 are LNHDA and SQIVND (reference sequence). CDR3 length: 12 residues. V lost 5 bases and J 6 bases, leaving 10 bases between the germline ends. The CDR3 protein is CASSPWGAEAFF. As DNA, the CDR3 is TGTGCCAGTAGTCCTTGGGGCGCTGAAGCTTTCTTT.

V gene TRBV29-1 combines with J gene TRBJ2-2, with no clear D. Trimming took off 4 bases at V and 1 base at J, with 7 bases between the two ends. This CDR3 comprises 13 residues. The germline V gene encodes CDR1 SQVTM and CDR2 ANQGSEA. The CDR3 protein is CSVVHQNTGELFF. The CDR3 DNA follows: TGCAGCGTTGTACACCAGAACACCGGGGAGCTGTTTTTT.

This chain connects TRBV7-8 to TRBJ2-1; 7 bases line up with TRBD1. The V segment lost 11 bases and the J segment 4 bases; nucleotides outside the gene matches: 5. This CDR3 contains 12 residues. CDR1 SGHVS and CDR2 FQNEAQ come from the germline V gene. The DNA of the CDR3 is TGTGCCGACAGGGAACTTTACAATGAGCAGTTCTTC. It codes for CADRELYNEQFF.

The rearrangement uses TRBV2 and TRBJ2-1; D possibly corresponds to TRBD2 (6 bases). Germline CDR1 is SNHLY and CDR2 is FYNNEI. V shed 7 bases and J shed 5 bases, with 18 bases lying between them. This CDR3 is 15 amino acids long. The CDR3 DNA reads TGTGCCAGCATAACTAGCCCAGAGACCGACAATGAGCAGTTCTTC. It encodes CASITSPETDNEQFF.

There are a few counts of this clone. CDR3 in amino acids: CASSTGLASTDTQYF. In DNA form, the CDR3 reads TGTGCCAGCAGCACTGGACTAGCGAGCACAGATACGCAGTATTTT. The chain recombines TRBV5-4 with TRBJ2-3; 9 nucleotides agree with TRBD2. The J segment lost 0 bases and the V segment lost 4 bases, leaving 3 bases of the junction unmatched. The CDR3 is 15 amino acids. Germline V lookup: CDR1 SGHNT, CDR2 YYREEE (reference sequence).

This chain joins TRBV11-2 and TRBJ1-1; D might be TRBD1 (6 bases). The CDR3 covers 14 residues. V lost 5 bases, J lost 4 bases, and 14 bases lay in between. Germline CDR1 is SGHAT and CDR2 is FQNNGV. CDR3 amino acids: CASSGMRGRTEAFF. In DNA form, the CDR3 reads TGTGCCAGCAGCGGGATGCGGGGGCGCACTGAAGCTTTCTTT.

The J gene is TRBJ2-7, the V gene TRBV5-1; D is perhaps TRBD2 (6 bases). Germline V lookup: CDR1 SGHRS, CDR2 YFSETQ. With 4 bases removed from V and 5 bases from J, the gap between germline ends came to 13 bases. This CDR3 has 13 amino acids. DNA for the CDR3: TGCGCCAGCAGCCCAGAGCGGGTAAACGAGCAGTACTTC. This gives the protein CASSPERVNEQYF.

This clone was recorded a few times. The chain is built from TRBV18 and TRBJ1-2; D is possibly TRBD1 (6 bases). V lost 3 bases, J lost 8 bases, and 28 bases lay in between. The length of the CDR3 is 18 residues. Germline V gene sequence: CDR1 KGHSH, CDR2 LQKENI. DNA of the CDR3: TGTGCCAGCTCACCCACATTTACTACAGGGTCAGGACTTCGCGGCTACACCTTC. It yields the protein CASSPTFTTGSGLRGYTF.

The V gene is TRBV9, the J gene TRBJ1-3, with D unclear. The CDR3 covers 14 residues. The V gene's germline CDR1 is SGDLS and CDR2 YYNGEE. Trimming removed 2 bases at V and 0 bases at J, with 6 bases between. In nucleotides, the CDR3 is TGTGCCAGCAGCGTTCCGAGCTCTGGAAACACCATATATTTT. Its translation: CASSVPSSGNTIYF.

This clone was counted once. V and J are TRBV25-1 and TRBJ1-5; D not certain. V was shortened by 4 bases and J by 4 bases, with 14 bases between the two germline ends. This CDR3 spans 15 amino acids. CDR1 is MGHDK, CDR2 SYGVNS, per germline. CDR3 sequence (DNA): TGTGCCAGCAGTGCCTCGAACGGGGTGAATCAGCCCCAGCATTTT. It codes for CASSASNGVNQPQHF.

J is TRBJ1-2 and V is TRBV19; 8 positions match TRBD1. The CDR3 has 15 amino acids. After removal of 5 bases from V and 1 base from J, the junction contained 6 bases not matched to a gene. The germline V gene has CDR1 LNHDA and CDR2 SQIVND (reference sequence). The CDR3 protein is CASSLGTGLNYGYTF. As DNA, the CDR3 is TGTGCCAGTAGTCTTGGGACAGGCCTTAACTATGGCTACACCTTC.

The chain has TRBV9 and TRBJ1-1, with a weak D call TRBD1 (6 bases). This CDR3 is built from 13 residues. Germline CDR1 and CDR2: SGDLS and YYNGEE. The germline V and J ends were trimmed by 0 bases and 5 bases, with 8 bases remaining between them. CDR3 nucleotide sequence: TGTGCCAGCAGCGTAGGTGGGACAACTGAAGCTTTCTTT. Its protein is CASSVGGTTEAFF. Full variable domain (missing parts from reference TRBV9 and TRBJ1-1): DSGVTQTPKHLITATGQRVTLRCSPRSGDLSVYWYQQSLDQGLQFLIQYYNGEERAKGNILERFSAQQFPDLHSELNLSSLELGDSALYFCASSVGGTTEAFFGQGTRLTVV.

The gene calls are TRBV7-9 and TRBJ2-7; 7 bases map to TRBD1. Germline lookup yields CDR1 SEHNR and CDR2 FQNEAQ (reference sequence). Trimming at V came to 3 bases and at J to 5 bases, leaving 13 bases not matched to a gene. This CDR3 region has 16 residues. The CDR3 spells CASSFGLGQRVDEQYF. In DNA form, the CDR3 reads TGTGCCAGCAGCTTCGGACTGGGACAGAGGGTCGACGAGCAGTACTTC. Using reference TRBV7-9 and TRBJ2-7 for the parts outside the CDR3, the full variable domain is DTGVSQNPRHKITKRGQNVTFRCDPISEHNRLYWYRQTLGQGPEFLTYFQNEAQLEKSRLLSDRFSAERPKGSFSTLEIQRTEQGDSAMYLCASSFGLGQRVDEQYFGPGTRLTVT.